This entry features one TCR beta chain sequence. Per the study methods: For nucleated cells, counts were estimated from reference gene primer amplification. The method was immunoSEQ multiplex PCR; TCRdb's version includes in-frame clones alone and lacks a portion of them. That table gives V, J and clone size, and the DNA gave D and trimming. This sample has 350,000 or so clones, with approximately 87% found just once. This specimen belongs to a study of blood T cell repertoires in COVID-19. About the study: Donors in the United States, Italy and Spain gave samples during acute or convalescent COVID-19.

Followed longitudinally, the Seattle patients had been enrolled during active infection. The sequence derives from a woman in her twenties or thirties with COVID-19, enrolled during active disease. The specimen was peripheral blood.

CDR3 in amino acids: CASSDQGGGGYNEQFF. The CDR3 DNA reads TGTGCCAGTAGTGACCAAGGAGGGGGGGGCTACAATGAGCAGTTCTTC. The chain combines TRBV19 with TRBJ2-1, with D possibly matching TRBD2 (7 bases). CDR3 length: 16 amino acids. The V end lost 5 bases, the J end lost 3 bases, and 17 bases lay between the germline ends. Germline V gives CDR1 LNHDA, CDR2 SQIVND (reference sequence).